Shown below are 29 T cell receptor beta chains from a single sample sequenced in a study of human T cells and chemical hapten exposure. Documented time point: pre-sensitization, week 0. Stated treatment: therapeutic diphenylcyclopropenone sensitization with weekly scalp DPC. TCRdb re-called the RACE reads with MiXCR, one entry per CDR3 protein. The sample includes about 180,000 distinct CDR3 sequences, more than 25% of them seen just once. Sample: whole blood, taken in connection with sensitization to the hapten diphenylcyclopropenone (DPC). These receptors were obtained from a woman in her thirties with alopecia areata. Some clones in this sample may be carry-over from other donors' samples.

The chain is built from TRBV20-1 and TRBJ2-1; unclear D gene. The CDR3 loop spans 14 amino acids. The germline V and J ends were trimmed by 7 bases and 0 bases, with 13 bases remaining between them. CDR1 and CDR2 (germline): DFQATT, SNEGSKA (reference sequence). CDR3 sequence: CSGFHWSSYNEQFF. The CDR3 nucleotides are TGCAGTGGCTTCCACTGGAGCTCCTACAATGAGCAGTTCTTC.

This clonotype was picked up a small number of times. The chain employs TRBV7-2 and TRBJ1-1; the D gene is possibly TRBD1 (5 bases). V was cut by 1 base and J by 3 bases, with 9 bases left in between. CDR1 is SGHTA, CDR2 FQGNSA, per germline. The length of the CDR3 is 14 residues. CDR3 amino acids: CASSLVPRDTEAFF. The CDR3 region has the DNA TGTGCCAGCAGCTTAGTTCCCAGGGACACTGAAGCTTTCTTT.

Worth noting for this clonotype: Just one base apart from a much larger clone, this may be a read error. J is TRBJ2-5 and V is TRBV29-1; TRBD1 might be the D (5 bases). Germline CDR1 and CDR2: SQVTM and ANQGSEA. This CDR3 is built from 14 residues. CDR3 in DNA: TGCAGCGTTGAAGATTGGGGCGGCCCGGAGACCCAGTGCTTC. This translates into CSVEDWGGPETQCF.

This clonotype was detected only a few times. The V gene is TRBV5-1, the J gene TRBJ1-1; D is perhaps TRBD1 (6 bases). From germline, CDR1 is SGHRS and CDR2 YFSETQ. The V gene lost 0 bases and the J gene lost 5 bases, with 14 bases spanning the gap. This CDR3 is built from 15 residues. The CDR3 DNA reads TGCGCCAGCAGCTTGGACAGGGCTGGTTTGACTGAAGCTTTCTTT. This gives the protein CASSLDRAGLTEAFF.

The CDR3 sequence is CASSIRTGNYGYTF. The DNA of the CDR3 is TGTGCCAGCAGCATCCGGACAGGCAACTATGGCTACACCTTC. This sequence joins TRBV7-9 and TRBJ1-2; 7 bases line up with TRBD1. The CDR3 contains 14 residues. Germline V gives CDR1 SEHNR, CDR2 FQNEAQ (reference sequence). The trim removed 5 bases at V and 2 bases at J, leaving 5 bases unmatched.

The rearrangement joins TRBV29-1 to TRBJ1-1; D remains ambiguous. CDR3 size: 13 residues. With 0 bases removed from V and 7 bases from J, the gap between germline ends came to 12 bases. Germline lookup yields CDR1 SQVTM and CDR2 ANQGSEA. This CDR3 is CSVEEEAMGEAFF. The CDR3 bases are TGCAGCGTTGAAGAGGAAGCAATGGGTGAAGCTTTCTTT.

This clonotype was detected only a few times. V is TRBV28 and J is TRBJ2-3; D unresolved. With 5 bases removed from V and 10 bases from J, the gap between germline ends came to 16 bases. The CDR3 runs 13 residues. Germline CDR1 is MDHEN and CDR2 is SYDVKM. The CDR3 sequence: CASSKRTGRAQYF. CDR3 DNA: TGTGCCAGCAGTAAAAGGACCGGCCGGGCGCAGTATTTT. The complete variable domain, with remaining parts taken from reference TRBV28 and TRBJ2-3, reads DVKVTQSSRYLVKRTGEKVFLECVQDMDHENMFWYRQDPGLGLRLIYFSYDVKMKEKGDIPEGYSVSREKKERFSLILESASTNQTSMYLCASSKRTGRAQYFGPGTRLTVL.

The chain joins TRBV29-1 to TRBJ2-1; weak D call: TRBD2 (6 bases). This CDR3 spans 15 amino acids. V lost 3 bases and J lost 7, with 19 bases in between. Germline CDR1 is SQVTM and CDR2 is ANQGSEA. The CDR3: CSVEDLAIAGNEQFF. In DNA, the CDR3 is TGCAGCGTTGAGGATCTGGCCATCGCGGGAAATGAGCAGTTCTTC.

This clonotype has more than one count but fewer than ten. V is TRBV15 and J is TRBJ1-5; TRBD1 might be the D (6 bases). The CDR3 consists of 12 residues. CDR1 is LNHNV, CDR2 YYDKDF, per germline (reference sequence). V shed 8 bases and J shed 5 bases, with 10 bases lying between them. DNA of the CDR3: TGTGCCACCCAGCACAGGGATCAGCCCCAGCATTTT. Encoded protein: CATQHRDQPQHF.

This chain connects TRBV5-5 to TRBJ1-4, with no clear D. The germline CDR1 and CDR2 sequences are SGHKS and YYEKEE (reference sequence). The V end was cut by 2 bases, the J end by 0 bases, with 8 bases between. The CDR3 length is 15 residues. DNA of the CDR3: TGTGCCAGCAGCTTCGCAGTTGCAACTAATGAAAAACTGTTTTTT. Protein sequence: CASSFAVATNEKLFF. Looking up the rest from reference TRBV5-5 and TRBJ1-4 gives the full variable domain: DAGVTQSPTHLIKTRGQQVTLRCSPISGHKSVSWYQQVLGQGPQFIFQYYEKEERGRGNFPDRFSARQFPNYSSELNVNALLLGDSALYLCASSFAVATNEKLFFGSGTQLSVL.

The sample holds one count of this clonotype. This chain joins TRBV20-1 and TRBJ2-5; 7 bases line up with TRBD1. The J segment lost 1 base and the V segment lost 5 bases, leaving 7 bases of the junction unmatched. Germline V gives CDR1 DFQATT, CDR2 SNEGSKA (reference sequence). There are 14 residues in the CDR3. This chain's CDR3 is CSAGNNRGQETQYF. CDR3 in DNA: TGCAGTGCTGGAAACAACAGGGGCCAAGAGACCCAGTACTTC.

This clonotype turned up a few times. V usage is TRBV15 and J usage is TRBJ2-1; 7 positions agree with TRBD2. Germline CDR1 is LNHNV and CDR2 is YYDKDF (reference sequence). This CDR3 has 17 amino acids. Trimming took 4 bases from V and 8 from J; bases not matched to a gene: 17. The CDR3 DNA is TGTGCCACCAGCACCAATGTGGCGGGAGTCCGACGGTATGAGCAGTTCTTC. Encoded protein: CATSTNVAGVRRYEQFF.

The chain links TRBV21-1 to TRBJ2-3; no DNA check was done on the table's D call, TRBD2. TRBV21-1 is a documented pseudogene. The CDR3 is made up of 12 amino acids. The CDR3 DNA reads TGTGCCAGCAGCGGGGCCCCGTGTACGCAGTATTTT. This translates into CASSGAPCTQYF.

The rearrangement joins TRBV5-1 to TRBJ2-1; 13 bases map to TRBD2. J gave up 5 bases and V 4 bases, and 3 bases lay outside the gene matches. The CDR3 is 15 amino acids. Germline loops: CDR1 SGHRS, CDR2 YFSETQ. This chain's CDR3 is CASSPGTSGDNEQFF. Here the CDR3 DNA reads TGCGCCAGCAGCCCCGGGACTAGCGGGGACAATGAGCAGTTCTTC.

This chain links TRBV7-8 with TRBJ1-2; D remains unclear. V was cut by 3 bases and J by 4 bases, with 9 bases left in between. There are 13 residues in the CDR3. Germline CDR1 and CDR2: SGHVS and FQNEAQ. In DNA form, the CDR3 reads TGTGCCAGCAGCTTCGGACTCGGCTATGGCTACACCTTC. Translating it yields CASSFGLGYGYTF.

The sample holds a few counts of this clonotype. This chain joins TRBV5-1 and TRBJ2-7; D tentatively fits TRBD1 or TRBD2 (5 bases each). The V end lost 0 bases, the J end lost 2 bases, and 6 bases lay between the germline ends. From germline, CDR1 is SGHRS and CDR2 YFSETQ. CDR3 length: 13 residues. The CDR3 bases are TGCGCCAGCAGCTTGGGGGACCCCTACGAGCAGTACTTC. It yields the protein CASSLGDPYEQYF.

This chain joins TRBV28 and TRBJ1-5; D is unresolved. Germline V gene data show CDR1 as MDHEN and CDR2 as SYDVKM. V lost 2 bases and J 2 bases, leaving 7 bases between the germline ends. The length of the CDR3 is 14 residues. The CDR3 sequence is CASSLTPGNQPQHF. Written as DNA, the CDR3 is TGTGCCAGCAGTTTAACCCCGGGCAATCAGCCCCAGCATTTT.

This clonotype has more than one count but fewer than ten. The V and J genes are TRBV7-2 and TRBJ2-5, with D possibly TRBD2 on 5 matching bases. V was trimmed by 5 bases and J by 5 bases, leaving 12 bases between them. Germline loops: CDR1 SGHTA, CDR2 FQGNSA. This CDR3 region has 13 residues. In DNA form, the CDR3 reads TGTGCCAGCAGCCAGAGGGTACGCGAGACCCAGTACTTC. Translated: CASSQRVRETQYF.

The rearrangement joins TRBV28 to TRBJ1-4; TRBD1 might be the D (5 bases). Germline-derived CDR1 and CDR2 are MDHEN and SYDVKM. Trimming removed 6 bases from V and 8 bases from J, with 19 bases in between. The CDR3 consists of 15 residues. CDR3 coding DNA: TGTGCCAGCAGGGTCCCGGGACCAAGGGCGGAAAAACTGTTTTTT. Its protein is CASRVPGPRAEKLFF.

This clonotype was seen only a few times. The chain's CDR3 is CASSQKRGSSYNEQFF. CDR3 coding DNA: TGTGCCAGCAGTCAAAAGAGGGGTAGCTCCTACAATGAGCAGTTCTTC. V usage is TRBV6-1 and J usage is TRBJ2-1; D is possibly TRBD1 or TRBD2 (5 bases each). The CDR3 covers 16 residues. CDR1 and CDR2 (germline): MNHNS, SASEGT. The ends were cut back, 5 bases at V and 0 bases at J, with 14 bases in the middle.

This clonotype has only a few counts. V gene TRBV20-1 combines with J gene TRBJ2-7, with 10 bases lining up with TRBD1. V was pared by 1 base and J by 6 bases, with 12 bases of the junction left unmatched. Per the germline V gene, CDR1 is DFQATT and CDR2 is SNEGSKA (reference sequence). The CDR3 is 16 residues long. The DNA for the CDR3 is TGCAGTGCTAGAGTCGTGGACAGGGGGTCTTGGGGCGAGCAGTACTTC. Its protein is CSARVVDRGSWGEQYF.

The chain combines TRBV28 with TRBJ2-7; no definite D call. The CDR3 is 10 residues long. V lost 8 bases and J lost 3, with 5 bases in between. Germline loops: CDR1 MDHEN, CDR2 SYDVKM. Written as DNA, the CDR3 is TGTGCCAGCGGTGTCTACGAGCAGTACTTC. Residues: CASGVYEQYF.

The chain links TRBV7-2 to TRBJ2-6; TRBD1 aligns across 7 bases. CDR1 SGHTA and CDR2 FQGNSA come from the germline V gene. V was clipped by 3 bases and J by 0 bases; unmatched bases: 5. CDR3 length equals 17 residues. CDR3 protein: CASSLGQIDSGANVLTF. The CDR3 bases are TGTGCCAGCAGCTTGGGACAGATTGACTCTGGGGCCAACGTCCTGACTTTC.

V usage is TRBV10-3 and J usage is TRBJ2-5; D is perhaps TRBD2 (5 bases). CDR1 and CDR2 from the germline V gene are ENHRY and SYGVKD. Trimming removed 2 bases from V and 1 base from J, with 8 bases in between. CDR3 length equals 14 residues. As DNA, the CDR3 is TGTGCCATCAGTGAGAGAGCGGTCCAAGAGACCCAGTACTTC. Protein sequence: CAISERAVQETQYF.

The chain has TRBV25-1 and TRBJ2-2; D call uncertain. Germline-derived CDR1 and CDR2 are MGHDK and SYGVNS. The CDR3 spans 12 residues. V dropped 4 bases and J dropped 3 bases, with 3 bases sitting between them. Written as DNA, the CDR3 is TGTGCCAGCAGTGGTCACACCGGGGAGCTGTTTTTT. Protein product: CASSGHTGELFF.

The gene calls are TRBV12-3 or TRBV12-4 and TRBJ1-6, with a possible D match to TRBD1 (5 bases). With 6 bases removed from V and 5 bases from J, the gap between germline ends came to 14 bases. The CDR3 spans 15 residues. CDR3 amino acids: CASRGGGNNNSPLHF. CDR3 bases: TGTGCCAGCAGGGGGGGGGGGAACAATAATTCACCCCTCCACTTT.

The chain is built from TRBV15 and TRBJ2-2, with TRBD1 matching 7 bases. The V segment lost 8 bases and the J segment 6 bases; nucleotides outside the gene matches: 12. Germline values: CDR1 LNHNV, CDR2 YYDKDF (reference sequence). The length of the CDR3 is 15 residues. The CDR3 DNA is TGTGCCACCGGCCGGGTGCAGGGGGTGGCCGGGGAGCTGTTTTTT. It codes for CATGRVQGVAGELFF.

The chain is built from TRBV2 and TRBJ2-2; D not certain. The CDR3 spans 14 residues. Trimming shortened V by 4 bases and J by 4 bases, and 10 bases separated the two germline ends. Germline lookup yields CDR1 SNHLY and CDR2 FYNNEI. CDR3 nucleotides: TGTGCCAGCAGTGTTGAACGGTTCACCGGGGAGCTGTTTTTT. It codes for CASSVERFTGELFF.

This clonotype showed up many times. J is TRBJ2-5 and V is TRBV20-1; D possibly corresponds to TRBD1 (5 bases). The V gene lost 3 bases and the J gene lost 0 bases, with 11 bases spanning the gap. Germline V gene sequence: CDR1 DFQATT, CDR2 SNEGSKA (reference sequence). This CDR3 is built from 14 residues. CDR3 coding DNA: TGCAGTGCTAGCCTCGACAGTAACCAAGAGACCCAGTACTTC. Amino acids: CSASLDSNQETQYF.